This TCR beta chain was sequenced in a study of blood T cells in healthy people across ages. Primers used in a second PCR of about 7 to 12 cycles were a sample-barcoded 5' primer and a J-beta primer mix. A template-switch adaptor with 12 random nucleotides tagged each cDNA molecule. TCRdb re-derived calls from the 5' RACE reads in MiXCR, one entry per CDR3 protein. The sample records hundreds of thousands of distinct CDR3 sequences, roughly 49% being singletons. Findings and limits, study-wide: Long-lived and aged donors differed, with more naive CD4+ cells and higher diversity in the long-lived. The diversity estimates, figures obtained from one million T cells, were considered underestimates.

The germline V gene encodes CDR1 LGHNA and CDR2 YNFKEQ. V was trimmed by 0 bases and J by 8 bases, leaving 10 bases between them. The CDR3 extends over 13 amino acids. This clonotype was seen only a few times. The antigen is not known. The V call is TRBV4-2, the J call TRBJ1-2; TRBD1 is a possible D gene (5 bases). Sequenced: blood. This clonotype was obtained from an older woman in good health. This CDR3 reads CASSQEGREGYTF. The DNA of the CDR3 is TGTGCCAGCAGCCAAGAGGGACGGGAAGGCTACACCTTC.